This is a list of T cell receptor beta chains from one sample in a study of vaccination and CD4 T cells after COVID-19. These receptors have no known antigen. One entry per CDR3 protein results from TCRdb running MiXCR on the PCR reads. Of about 13,000 distinct CDR3 sequences in the sample, roughly 53% were seen once. The sequenced material came from CD4+ T cells from blood, cultured in vitro. These receptors all come from a human donor who had recovered from COVID-19. Each CDR3 is given with its conserved first and last residue. A D gene is named only where the DNA matches it firmly. Rows give clone size only sometimes, using once, few, many, or a class for an expanded clone.

j_gene,abundance,v_gene,d_gene,CDR3nt,CDR3aa
TRBJ1-1,few,TRBV7-2,-,TGTGCCAGCAGCCCCGGGAGCTATAACACTGAAGCTTTCTTT,CASSPGSYNTEAFF
TRBJ1-1,-,TRBV20-1,-,TGCAGTGTTGAATGGCACAGGGTAAACACTGAAGCTTTCTTT,CSVEWHRVNTEAFF
TRBJ2-1,-,TRBV20-1,TRBD1,TGCAGTGCTAGAGATTTCCGGGACAGCGCAAACAATGAGCAGTTCTTC,CSARDFRDSANNEQFF
TRBJ1-2,-,TRBV7-9,-,TGTGCCAGCAGCTCCCCCGTGGGGACGGGAGTTCGGGGCTACACCTTC,CASSSPVGTGVRGYTF
TRBJ2-7,medium-sized,TRBV20-1,TRBD2,TGCAGTGCTAGACCTAGGACTAGCGGGATTGTCTACGAGCAGTACTTC,CSARPRTSGIVYEQYF
TRBJ1-4,-,TRBV7-9,TRBD1,TGTGCCAGCAGCTCTTCCCCGGGACAGGGCAGGGGGGGACAAGAAAAACTGTTTTTT,CASSSSPGQGRGGQEKLFF
TRBJ2-7,-,TRBV5-4,-,TGTGCCAGCAGCTTGGGAATAGGGAACTACGAGCAGTACTTC,CASSLGIGNYEQYF
TRBJ2-1,-,TRBV2,-,TGTGCCAGCAGTACTATTGGAGGAGAGCAGTTCTTC,CASSTIGGEQFF
TRBJ2-7,-,TRBV5-1,TRBD1,TGCGCCAGCAGCTCTCTTAGTCTCCGGGACAGGCACGAGCAGTACTTC,CASSSLSLRDRHEQYF
TRBJ1-5,few,TRBV20-1,-,TGCAGTGCTAGAGAAGGGACCGTGTCGCTTCAGCCCCAGCATTTT,CSAREGTVSLQPQHF
TRBJ1-2,-,TRBV20-1,-,TGCAGTGCTCGAAGAGCGGGAACGTACTATGGCTACACCTTC,CSARRAGTYYGYTF
TRBJ2-5,few,TRBV7-9,-,TGTGCCAGCAGCTTACCCCTCGACGCGGGGCCCCAAGAGACCCAGTACTTC,CASSLPLDAGPQETQYF
TRBJ2-7,-,TRBV6-1,-,TGTGCCAGCCCTGGTGAGACTGGGACCTACGAGCAGTACTTC,CASPGETGTYEQYF
TRBJ2-2,-,TRBV19,-,TGTGCCAGTAAAGCGCTTGTGCCGAACACCGGGGAGCTGTTTTTT,CASKALVPNTGELFF
TRBJ2-7,few,TRBV7-9,-,TGTGCCAGCAGCTTAAGGGATGGAAGAGGCTCCTACGAGCAGTACTTC,CASSLRDGRGSYEQYF
TRBJ2-7,large,TRBV21-1,-,TGTGCCAGCAGCAAGGTGCGCAGGGCCTCCTCCTACGAGCAGTACTTC,CASSKVRRASSYEQYF
TRBJ2-5,few,TRBV9,TRBD2,TGTGCCAGCAGTAGGAGGGCTAGCGGGGGAAGATCCCAAGAGACCCAGTACTTC,CASSRRASGGRSQETQYF
TRBJ2-7,-,TRBV9,TRBD2,TGTGCCAGCAGTAACCTAGCGGGGGCGAAGTCCTACGAGCAGTACTTC,CASSNLAGAKSYEQYF
TRBJ2-5,-,TRBV2,TRBD2,TGTGCCAGCAGCGGACTAGCGGGAGGGGAAGAGACCCAGTACTTC,CASSGLAGGEETQYF
TRBJ2-1,-,TRBV7-2,TRBD2,TGTGCCAGCAGCTCCCCCGGGACTAGCGGGAGAGGGTCCTACAATGAGCAGTTCTTC,CASSSPGTSGRGSYNEQFF
TRBJ2-3,-,TRBV4-1,-,TGCGCCAGCAGCCAAGATCCACCCCTAGCCACAGATACGCAGTATTTT,CASSQDPPLATDTQYF
TRBJ2-7,-,TRBV5-6,TRBD1,TGTGCCAGCAGCTCGTACCCGGGACAGGGGTACGAGCAGTACTTC,CASSSYPGQGYEQYF
TRBJ2-3,once,TRBV6-5,-,TGTGCCAGCAGTTATAAAGGGGTATATTCGGATACGCAGTATTTT,CASSYKGVYSDTQYF
TRBJ2-3,-,TRBV27,TRBD2,TGTGCCAGCAGTTTCACTAGCGGATTCACAGATACGCAGTATTTT,CASSFTSGFTDTQYF
TRBJ2-5,-,TRBV10-3,-,TGTGCCATCAGTGGGCACGGCCAAGAGACCCAGTACTTC,CAISGHGQETQYF
TRBJ2-1,once,TRBV7-3,TRBD2,TGTGCCAGCAGCCTATACGGACTAGCGGGGCACTTATACAATGAGCAGTTCTTC,CASSLYGLAGHLYNEQFF
TRBJ2-3,-,TRBV7-3,TRBD1,TGTGCCAGCAGCTTAAATCTGCCGGGACAGGGGGACACAGATACGCAGTATTTT,CASSLNLPGQGDTDTQYF
TRBJ2-3,few,TRBV12-3/TRBV12-4,-,TGTGCCAGCAGTCCTGACTACTCCACAGATACGCAGTATTTT,CASSPDYSTDTQYF
TRBJ1-6,-,TRBV28,-,TGTGCCAGCAGTTTGTCAGTTAATAATTCACCCCTCCACTTT,CASSLSVNNSPLHF
TRBJ1-1,few,TRBV6-5,TRBD1,TGTGCCAGCAGGTACAGGGGGCCCCACACTGAAGCTTTCTTT,CASRYRGPHTEAFF
TRBJ2-1,few,TRBV7-9,-,TGTGCCAGCAGCTTAAAGTTAAAGCAGTTCTTC,CASSLKLKQFF
TRBJ2-2,-,TRBV27,TRBD2,TGTGCCAGCAGTTTATTAGCGGGAGAGGGCGGGGAGCTGTTTTTT,CASSLLAGEGGELFF
TRBJ2-1,-,TRBV11-3,TRBD2,TGTGCCAGCAGCACTAGCGGGAGGAATGAGCAGTTCTTC,CASSTSGRNEQFF
TRBJ1-1,-,TRBV19,-,TGTGCCAGTAGTCCAATTTACAGGGCTGGGAACACTGAAGCTTTCTTT,CASSPIYRAGNTEAFF
TRBJ2-5,-,TRBV4-2,-,TGTGCCAGCAGCCAAGATGGGTTCGAAGAGACCCAGTACTTC,CASSQDGFEETQYF
TRBJ1-1,-,TRBV20-1,-,TGCAGTGCCCGGGGCGCCGGGGGGACTGAAGCTTTCTTT,CSARGAGGTEAFF
TRBJ2-7,few,TRBV20-1,-,TGCAGTGCTAGAGATTTGATAGCGGCGCCCTACGAGCAGTACTTC,CSARDLIAAPYEQYF
TRBJ1-5,-,TRBV20-1,-,TGCAGTGCCGTGGTGCCTGCCAACGCCGTTAGTAGCAATCAGCCCCAGCATTTT,CSAVVPANAVSSNQPQHF
TRBJ1-2,-,TRBV6-1,-,TGTGCCAGCACCCACGACGGGGGAGTGAGTGGCTACACCTTC,CASTHDGGVSGYTF
TRBJ2-1,-,TRBV28,TRBD1,TGTGCCAGCAGTTCTCCGGGGACAGGGGGCGCCGATGAGCAGTTCTTC,CASSSPGTGGADEQFF
TRBJ1-1,-,TRBV11-2,TRBD1,TGTGCCAGCAGCTTAAGAGTGGGACAGTTCGACACTGAAGCTTTCTTT,CASSLRVGQFDTEAFF
TRBJ2-5,-,TRBV7-9,-,TGTGCCAGCAGCCAGACGACAGCGTCCCAAGAGACCCAGTACTTC,CASSQTTASQETQYF
TRBJ1-2,once,TRBV2,TRBD1,TGTGCCAGCAGTGAAAGGGGGACAGGCTCTTATGGCTACACCTTC,CASSERGTGSYGYTF
TRBJ2-7,few,TRBV7-9,-,TGTGCCAGCAGTTCAGACAGGAGCTCCTACGAGCAGTACTTC,CASSSDRSSYEQYF
TRBJ2-3,-,TRBV20-1,TRBD2,TGCAGTGCCACTAGCGGGGGGTACACAGATACGCAGTATTTT,CSATSGGYTDTQYF
TRBJ1-1,-,TRBV18,-,TGTGCCAGCTCACCGTACACCCTTGGCCCTGAAGCTTTCTTT,CASSPYTLGPEAFF
TRBJ2-5,-,TRBV20-1,-,TGCAGTGCTAGATCTCAGGGGGGAGAGACCCAGTACTTC,CSARSQGGETQYF
TRBJ2-5,-,TRBV4-1,TRBD2,TGCGCCAGCAGCCATGGATCGGGAGGTGGAGAGACCCAGTACTTC,CASSHGSGGGETQYF
TRBJ2-2,-,TRBV7-3,-,TGTGCCAGCAGGCTGACTGCCACCGGGGAGCTGTTTTTT,CASRLTATGELFF
TRBJ2-2,-,TRBV6-5,-,TGTGCCAGCAGTTTTGCGAACACCGGGGAGCTGTTTTTT,CASSFANTGELFF
TRBJ2-5,few,TRBV5-1,TRBD2,TGCGCCAGCAAAGGGAGCGGGAGGGCCAGGGAGACCCAGTACTTC,CASKGSGRARETQYF
TRBJ2-2,once,TRBV7-2,-,TGTGCCAGCAGCTTACCCGGCACCGGGGAGCTGTTTTTT,CASSLPGTGELFF
TRBJ1-1,-,TRBV2,-,TGTGCCAGCGGAAGGGAGCACATGAACACTGAAGCTTTCTTT,CASGREHMNTEAFF
TRBJ2-3,-,TRBV20-1,TRBD2,TGCAGTGCTACGACACCCAATAGCGGGAGGGTGACAGATACGCAGTATTTT,CSATTPNSGRVTDTQYF
TRBJ1-5,-,TRBV12-3/TRBV12-4,TRBD1,TGTGCCAGCAGTTCTTCTCTACAAGGGGGCCAGCCCCAGCATTTT,CASSSSLQGGQPQHF
TRBJ2-7,-,TRBV20-1,TRBD1,TGCAGTGCAGATAAACAGGGGGCCTACGAGCAGTACTTC,CSADKQGAYEQYF